This TCR beta chain was recorded in a study of T cells in Graves' hyperthyroidism and ophthalmopathy. Study results and caveats: Blood also contained most expanded thyroid clonotypes above 0.001.

RNA transcripts served as the template for amplifying TCR beta CDR3 regions. First-round RT-PCR targeting the TCR CDR3 was performed with the HTBI primer set. TCRdb redid the calling of the multiplex PCR reads with MiXCR, one entry per CDR3 protein. This sample has about 610,000 distinct CDR3 sequences, with approximately 14% found just once. This clonotype occurred a few times. Antigen unknown. Subjects with ophthalmopathy showed a Clinical Activity Score no lower than 3, a NOSPECS grade no lower than 4, and a duration shorter than 3 months. Researchers barred patients who had uncontrolled infection, other autoimmune disease, pregnancy or lactation. The CDR3 extends over 17 amino acids. Germline values: CDR1 MDHEN, CDR2 SYDVKM. Trimming left V 5 bases short and J 3 bases short, with 17 bases between.

The rearrangement uses TRBV28 and TRBJ1-6; D is undetermined. The clonotype comes from a woman in her thirties or forties with Graves' ophthalmopathy. Sequencing input: blood. CDR3: CASSPTDAALYNSPLHF. The CDR3 coding sequence is TGTGCCAGCAGTCCCACAGACGCAGCTCTCTATAATTCACCCCTCCACTTT.